Listed below are T cell receptor beta chains from one sample, sequenced in a study of early T cells in non-severe SARS-CoV-2 infection. TCRdb re-derived calls from the 5' RACE reads in MiXCR, one entry per CDR3 protein. Among about 61,000 distinct CDR3 sequences listed, 9.5% to 14% were seen once. Specimen: whole blood. The receptor set was obtained from an adult who was a healthcare worker with PCR-confirmed SARS-CoV-2 infection or an uninfected control (not recorded which). Both conserved end residues are part of each CDR3. Fields, in order: CDR3 DNA, CDR3 protein, clone size, D gene, J gene, V gene. A D gene is named only where the DNA matches it firmly. Some rows mark clone size as missing; the rest say once, few, many or name a class of expanded clone.

CDR3nt: TGCAGTGCTCCCGGACTAGCCTACAATGAGCAGTTCTTC
CDR3aa: CSAPGLAYNEQFF
abundance: few
d_gene: TRBD2
j_gene: TRBJ2-1
v_gene: TRBV20-1

CDR3nt: TGCGCCAGTGGAAGGGACAACGCAAACCAAGAGACCCAGTACTTC
CDR3aa: CASGRDNANQETQYF
abundance: NA
d_gene: NA
j_gene: TRBJ2-5
v_gene: TRBV5-1

CDR3nt: TGTGCCAGCAGTGAGGACGGGGAACAAGAGACCCAGTACTTC
CDR3aa: CASSEDGEQETQYF
abundance: many
d_gene: NA
j_gene: TRBJ2-5
v_gene: TRBV27

CDR3nt: TGTGCCAGCAGACGGGACAGGAACACCGGGGAGCTGTTTTTT
CDR3aa: CASRRDRNTGELFF
abundance: many
d_gene: TRBD1
j_gene: TRBJ2-2
v_gene: TRBV12-3/TRBV12-4

CDR3nt: TGTGCCAGCTCACCAGTTAGGGGTTGGAACACTGAAGCTTTCTTT
CDR3aa: CASSPVRGWNTEAFF
abundance: NA
d_gene: NA
j_gene: TRBJ1-1
v_gene: TRBV18

CDR3nt: TGTGCTAGCAGCTTGAGGCCCAGCGGGGGGAACACCGGGGAGCTGTTTTTT
CDR3aa: CASSLRPSGGNTGELFF
abundance: many
d_gene: TRBD2
j_gene: TRBJ2-2
v_gene: TRBV7-7

CDR3nt: TGCGCCAGCAGCCAAGAATGGTGGCAGGGCTCTGGGGCCAACGTCCTGACTTTC
CDR3aa: CASSQEWWQGSGANVLTF
abundance: many
d_gene: NA
j_gene: TRBJ2-6
v_gene: TRBV4-3

CDR3nt: TGTGCCAGCAGTCCAAGTTTAGAAACCATCTTC
CDR3aa: CASSPSLETIF
abundance: few
d_gene: NA
j_gene: TRBJ1-2
v_gene: TRBV2

CDR3nt: TGTGCCAGCAGCTTAGCGGTGGCAGGGCTGGTAACTGAAGCTTTCTTT
CDR3aa: CASSLAVAGLVTEAFF
abundance: many
d_gene: NA
j_gene: TRBJ1-1
v_gene: TRBV7-6

CDR3nt: TGCAGCGTTCGGTGGGGGACAGGGCTTCGCTACACCTTC
CDR3aa: CSVRWGTGLRYTF
abundance: many
d_gene: TRBD1
j_gene: TRBJ1-2
v_gene: TRBV29-1

CDR3nt: TGTGCCAGCAGTTTACCCCTCTTAATCTCTGGGGCCAACGTCCTGACTTTC
CDR3aa: CASSLPLLISGANVLTF
abundance: few
d_gene: NA
j_gene: TRBJ2-6
v_gene: TRBV12-3/TRBV12-4

CDR3nt: TGTGCCAGCAGCTTAGACAGGGGTAACTATGGCTACACCTTC
CDR3aa: CASSLDRGNYGYTF
abundance: NA
d_gene: TRBD1
j_gene: TRBJ1-2
v_gene: TRBV7-9

CDR3nt: TGCGCCAGCAGCCAAGAAGTGACGGTGAACACTGAAGCTTTCTTT
CDR3aa: CASSQEVTVNTEAFF
abundance: few
d_gene: NA
j_gene: TRBJ1-1
v_gene: TRBV4-3

CDR3nt: TGTGCCAGTAGTTTAGGCGGGGGATCCTACGAGCAGTACTTC
CDR3aa: CASSLGGGSYEQYF
abundance: NA
d_gene: TRBD2
j_gene: TRBJ2-7
v_gene: TRBV19

CDR3nt: TGTGCCAGTAAGCCGGAGATCCCCGGAGAGACCCAGTACTTC
CDR3aa: CASKPEIPGETQYF
abundance: NA
d_gene: NA
j_gene: TRBJ2-5
v_gene: TRBV12-3/TRBV12-4

CDR3nt: TGTGCCAGCAGACAGACAGGGAAGAACACTGAAGCTTTCTTT
CDR3aa: CASRQTGKNTEAFF
abundance: few
d_gene: TRBD1
j_gene: TRBJ1-1
v_gene: TRBV6-6

CDR3nt: TGTGCCAGCTCACCAGCCGAGGGACAGGGGGCAACAGATACGCAGTATTTT
CDR3aa: CASSPAEGQGATDTQYF
abundance: NA
d_gene: TRBD1
j_gene: TRBJ2-3
v_gene: TRBV18

CDR3nt: TGCGCCAGCAGCCCCGGGACAGGGGCGGGGACTGAAGCTTTCTTT
CDR3aa: CASSPGTGAGTEAFF
abundance: many
d_gene: TRBD1
j_gene: TRBJ1-1
v_gene: TRBV5-1

CDR3nt: TGTGCCAGCAGGCGTTCGGGCTACACTGAAGCTTTCTTT
CDR3aa: CASRRSGYTEAFF
abundance: many
d_gene: NA
j_gene: TRBJ1-1
v_gene: TRBV2

CDR3nt: TGTGCCAGCAGCTTAGAGACGAGGGTATGGGAGCAGTACTTC
CDR3aa: CASSLETRVWEQYF
abundance: NA
d_gene: NA
j_gene: TRBJ2-7
v_gene: TRBV7-9

CDR3nt: TGCGCCAGCAGCCCGTTAGTGACCCCGCAAGAGACCCAGTACTTC
CDR3aa: CASSPLVTPQETQYF
abundance: NA
d_gene: NA
j_gene: TRBJ2-5
v_gene: TRBV5-1

CDR3nt: TGTGCCAGCAGTGAGTTACGGATAAATGAAAAACTGTTTTTT
CDR3aa: CASSELRINEKLFF
abundance: few
d_gene: NA
j_gene: TRBJ1-4
v_gene: TRBV10-2

CDR3nt: TGCGCCAGCAGTCAAAGGGATGCAACTAATGAAAAACTGTTTTTT
CDR3aa: CASSQRDATNEKLFF
abundance: many
d_gene: NA
j_gene: TRBJ1-4
v_gene: TRBV23-1

CDR3nt: TGTGCCAGCCCTGGACTAGCGGGGGAAGAGACCCAGTACTTC
CDR3aa: CASPGLAGEETQYF
abundance: many
d_gene: TRBD2
j_gene: TRBJ2-5
v_gene: TRBV6-2/TRBV6-3

CDR3nt: TGCAGCGTTAGGGGGGGCGCGGAGCGGGCCTACAATGAGCAGTTCTTC
CDR3aa: CSVRGGAERAYNEQFF
abundance: many
d_gene: NA
j_gene: TRBJ2-1
v_gene: TRBV29-1

CDR3nt: TGTGCCAGCAGCATAGCGGGACAAGAGACCCAGTACTTC
CDR3aa: CASSIAGQETQYF
abundance: many
d_gene: TRBD2
j_gene: TRBJ2-5
v_gene: TRBV7-6

CDR3nt: TGTGCCAGCAGCTTAGGGGCATGGGAAGCTTTCTTT
CDR3aa: CASSLGAWEAFF
abundance: many
d_gene: NA
j_gene: TRBJ1-1
v_gene: TRBV11-2

CDR3nt: TGTGCCAGCAGCGTAGATAATCCCACAGATACGCAGTATTTT
CDR3aa: CASSVDNPTDTQYF
abundance: few
d_gene: NA
j_gene: TRBJ2-3
v_gene: TRBV9

CDR3nt: TGTGCCAGCAGTCTGCAGAGGGGCACAGATACGCAGTATTTT
CDR3aa: CASSLQRGTDTQYF
abundance: few
d_gene: NA
j_gene: TRBJ2-3
v_gene: TRBV11-3

CDR3nt: TGTGCCAGCAGTTTAATAAGGACTAGCGGGGGGGCTACAGATACGCAGTATTTT
CDR3aa: CASSLIRTSGGATDTQYF
abundance: many
d_gene: TRBD2
j_gene: TRBJ2-3
v_gene: TRBV12-3/TRBV12-4

CDR3nt: TGTGCCAGCAGTCACAGGGGGCCGGGGGATTACGAGCAGTACTTC
CDR3aa: CASSHRGPGDYEQYF
abundance: many
d_gene: TRBD1
j_gene: TRBJ2-7
v_gene: TRBV6-6

CDR3nt: TGTGCCTGGAGTGAGTTGAAGACTTTTGACTCCTACGAGCAGTACTTC
CDR3aa: CAWSELKTFDSYEQYF
abundance: many
d_gene: NA
j_gene: TRBJ2-7
v_gene: TRBV30